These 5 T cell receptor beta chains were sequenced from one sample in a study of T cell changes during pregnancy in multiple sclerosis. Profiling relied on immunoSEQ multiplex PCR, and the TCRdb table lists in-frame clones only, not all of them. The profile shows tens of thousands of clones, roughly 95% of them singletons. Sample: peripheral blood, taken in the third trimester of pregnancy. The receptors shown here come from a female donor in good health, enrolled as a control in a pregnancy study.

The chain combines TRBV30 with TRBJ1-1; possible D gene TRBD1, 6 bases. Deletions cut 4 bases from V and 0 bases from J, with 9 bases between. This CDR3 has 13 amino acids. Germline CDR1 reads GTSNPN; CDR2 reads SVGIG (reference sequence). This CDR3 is CAWKRQVNTEAFF. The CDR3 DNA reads TGTGCCTGGAAAAGACAGGTGAACACTGAAGCTTTCTTT. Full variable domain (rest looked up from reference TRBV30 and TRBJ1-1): SQTIHQWPATLVQPVGSPLSLECTVEGTSNPNLYWYRQAAGRGLQLLFYSVGIGQISSEVPQNLSASRPQDRQFILSSKKLLLSDSGFYLCAWKRQVNTEAFFGQGTRLTVV.

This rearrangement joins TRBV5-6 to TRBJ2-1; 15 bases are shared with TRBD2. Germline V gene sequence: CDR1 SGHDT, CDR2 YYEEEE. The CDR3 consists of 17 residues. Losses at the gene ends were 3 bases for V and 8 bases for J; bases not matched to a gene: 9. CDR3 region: CASSSAGTSGRIDEQFF. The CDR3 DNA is TGTGCCAGCAGCTCTGCCGGGACTAGCGGGAGGATTGATGAGCAGTTCTTC.

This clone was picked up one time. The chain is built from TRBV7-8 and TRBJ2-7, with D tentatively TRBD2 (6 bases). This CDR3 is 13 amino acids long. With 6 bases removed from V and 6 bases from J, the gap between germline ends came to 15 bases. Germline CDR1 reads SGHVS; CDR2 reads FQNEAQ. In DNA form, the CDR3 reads TGTGCCAGCAGGTTTGGAGGGGCGGGCGAGCAGTACTTC. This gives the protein CASRFGGAGEQYF.

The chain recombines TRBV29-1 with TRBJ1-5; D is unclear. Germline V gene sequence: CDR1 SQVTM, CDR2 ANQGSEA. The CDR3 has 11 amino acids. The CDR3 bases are TGCATTAAACACGGCGGTCAGCCCCAGCATTTT. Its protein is CIKHGGQPQHF.

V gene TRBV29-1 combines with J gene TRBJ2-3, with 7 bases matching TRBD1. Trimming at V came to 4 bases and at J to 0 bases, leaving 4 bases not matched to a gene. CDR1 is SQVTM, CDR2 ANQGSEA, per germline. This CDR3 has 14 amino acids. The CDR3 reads CSVVAGGSTDTQYF. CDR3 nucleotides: TGCAGCGTTGTCGCAGGGGGAAGCACAGATACGCAGTATTTT.